The rows below give T cell receptor beta chains drawn from one sample of a study of T cell responses to AZD1222 COVID-19 vaccine. The method was immunoSEQ multiplex PCR; TCRdb's version includes in-frame clones alone and lacks a portion of them. The sample consists of more than 85,000 clones, approximately 94% of them appearing once. This specimen consisted of peripheral blood, obtained 28 days after the second AZD1222 dose. Every receptor here comes from an adult who received the AZD1222 COVID-19 vaccine. The CDR3 runs from the conserved cysteine through the conserved F or W. The order of the fields is J gene, V gene, D gene, CDR3 length, clone size, CDR3 DNA, CDR3 protein. D genes are given only for firm matches. Some rows mark clone size as missing; the rest say once, few, many or name a class of expanded clone.

J gene: TRBJ1-1
V gene: TRBV9
D gene: .
CDR3 length: 15
clone size: .
CDR3 DNA: TGTGCCAGCAGCGTAGCTACCTCAGGGAACACTGAAGCTTTCTTT
CDR3 protein: CASSVATSGNTEAFF

J gene: TRBJ2-7
V gene: TRBV11-2
D gene: .
CDR3 length: 13
clone size: .
CDR3 DNA: TGTGCCAGCAGCTTAGAGCTTAGCAACGAGCAGTACTTC
CDR3 protein: CASSLELSNEQYF

J gene: TRBJ2-1
V gene: TRBV19
D gene: TRBD1
CDR3 length: 11
clone size: .
CDR3 DNA: TGTGCCAGTACAGGGGGCAATGAGCAGTTCTTC
CDR3 protein: CASTGGNEQFF

J gene: TRBJ2-1
V gene: TRBV6-5
D gene: .
CDR3 length: 11
clone size: .
CDR3 DNA: TGTGCCAGCACCTCCTACAATGAGCAGTTCTTC
CDR3 protein: CASTSYNEQFF

J gene: TRBJ1-5
V gene: TRBV18
D gene: .
CDR3 length: 15
clone size: .
CDR3 DNA: TGTGCCAGCTCACCGCTGGGTGGTAGCAATCAGCCCCAGCATTTT
CDR3 protein: CASSPLGGSNQPQHF

J gene: TRBJ2-2
V gene: TRBV9
D gene: .
CDR3 length: 15
clone size: .
CDR3 DNA: TGTGCCAGCAGCGAAGGGTCCGGGAGTTACGAGGAGCTGTTTTTT
CDR3 protein: CASSEGSGSYEELFF

J gene: TRBJ2-7
V gene: TRBV5-1
D gene: TRBD2
CDR3 length: 14
clone size: .
CDR3 DNA: TGCGCCAGCAGCTTGGATACACTAGCGTACGAGCAGTACTTC
CDR3 protein: CASSLDTLAYEQYF

J gene: TRBJ1-6
V gene: TRBV5-1
D gene: TRBD1
CDR3 length: 16
clone size: .
CDR3 DNA: TGCGCCAGCAGCGGCGGACAGGGGCGGAGAGGGTCACCCCTCCACTTT
CDR3 protein: CASSGGQGRRGSPLHF

J gene: TRBJ1-1
V gene: TRBV12-3/TRBV12-4
D gene: .
CDR3 length: 13
clone size: .
CDR3 DNA: TGTGCCAGCAGTTTCCAGGGGTTCACTGAAGCTTTCTTT
CDR3 protein: CASSFQGFTEAFF

J gene: TRBJ2-2
V gene: TRBV2
D gene: .
CDR3 length: 13
clone size: .
CDR3 DNA: TGTGCCAGCAGTGAAACGGAGGTCGGGGAGCTGTTTTTT
CDR3 protein: CASSETEVGELFF

J gene: TRBJ1-3
V gene: TRBV3-1/TRBV3-2
D gene: .
CDR3 length: 14
clone size: .
CDR3 DNA: TGTGCCAGCAGCCAAGGAACGTATTCGAACACCATATATTTT
CDR3 protein: CASSQGTYSNTIYF

J gene: TRBJ1-2
V gene: TRBV5-6
D gene: TRBD1
CDR3 length: 14
clone size: .
CDR3 DNA: TGTGCCAGCAGCTTCGACAGGGTCGACTATGGCTACACCTTC
CDR3 protein: CASSFDRVDYGYTF

J gene: TRBJ1-1
V gene: TRBV7-9
D gene: .
CDR3 length: 13
clone size: .
CDR3 DNA: TGTGCCAGCAGCTTGAACAGGGCCATTGAAGCTTTCTTT
CDR3 protein: CASSLNRAIEAFF

J gene: TRBJ2-7
V gene: TRBV27
D gene: TRBD2
CDR3 length: 16
clone size: .
CDR3 DNA: TGTGCCAGCACCCAAAGGGGACTAGCGGGAACCTACGAGCAGTACTTC
CDR3 protein: CASTQRGLAGTYEQYF

J gene: TRBJ1-1
V gene: TRBV10-2
D gene: .
CDR3 length: 14
clone size: .
CDR3 DNA: TGCGCCAGCAGTGAGTCGATTGTGAACACTGAAGCTTTCTTT
CDR3 protein: CASSESIVNTEAFF

J gene: TRBJ2-7
V gene: TRBV7-6
D gene: .
CDR3 length: 13
clone size: few
CDR3 DNA: TGTGCCAGCAGCGCCATTCTAGAAACCGAGCAGTACTTC
CDR3 protein: CASSAILETEQYF

J gene: TRBJ1-1
V gene: TRBV2
D gene: TRBD1
CDR3 length: 16
clone size: .
CDR3 DNA: TGTGCCAGAGGACGTTACAGGGGAGAGGCGAACACTGAAGCTTTCTTT
CDR3 protein: CARGRYRGEANTEAFF

J gene: TRBJ2-2
V gene: TRBV4-1
D gene: .
CDR3 length: 16
clone size: .
CDR3 DNA: TGCGCCAGCAGCCAAGAAGGTAGCCCGGACACCGGGGAGCTGTTTTTT
CDR3 protein: CASSQEGSPDTGELFF

J gene: TRBJ2-2
V gene: TRBV3-1/TRBV3-2
D gene: .
CDR3 length: 13
clone size: .
CDR3 DNA: TGTGCCAGCAGACCGATTAGGACCGGGGAGCTGTTTTTT
CDR3 protein: CASRPIRTGELFF

J gene: TRBJ2-7
V gene: TRBV5-4
D gene: .
CDR3 length: 11
clone size: .
CDR3 DNA: TGTGCCAGCAGCTCGGACTCGGAGCAGTACTTC
CDR3 protein: CASSSDSEQYF

J gene: TRBJ1-1
V gene: TRBV4-1
D gene: .
CDR3 length: 17
clone size: once
CDR3 DNA: TGCGCCAGCAGCCAAGTTTGGGGCAGGGGACGGGACACTGAAGCTTTCTTT
CDR3 protein: CASSQVWGRGRDTEAFF

J gene: TRBJ1-5
V gene: TRBV21-1
D gene: .
CDR3 length: 15
clone size: .
CDR3 DNA: TGTGCCAGCCCTGCCCCGGGACAGCTTCTCGGGCCCCAGCATTTT
CDR3 protein: CASPAPGQLLGPQHF

J gene: TRBJ1-1
V gene: TRBV5-6
D gene: .
CDR3 length: 14
clone size: .
CDR3 DNA: TGTGCCAGCAGCCTGGGGGCGGGGAGGCCTGAAGCTTTCTTT
CDR3 protein: CASSLGAGRPEAFF

J gene: TRBJ2-3
V gene: TRBV7-8
D gene: .
CDR3 length: 13
clone size: .
CDR3 DNA: TGTGCCAGCAGCAGGGGGGGGACAGATGCGCAGTATTTT
CDR3 protein: CASSRGGTDAQYF

J gene: TRBJ1-2
V gene: TRBV14
D gene: TRBD1
CDR3 length: 20
clone size: .
CDR3 DNA: TGTGCCAGCAGCCAAGGAAGGAAGGAGACAGGGATCCCCTTCAACTATGGCTACACCTTC
CDR3 protein: CASSQGRKETGIPFNYGYTF

J gene: TRBJ1-2
V gene: TRBV21-1
D gene: .
CDR3 length: 12
clone size: .
CDR3 DNA: TGTGCCAAAGGACCTAGTTTCGGTGGCTACACCTTC
CDR3 protein: CAKGPSFGGYTF